This T cell receptor (beta chain) comes out of a study of T-cell memory formation after mild COVID-19 (TCRdb year 2021). As for the study more broadly: TCR sequence clusters from the two donors were largely donor specific. In a couple of donors, T-cell clones that expanded and contracted after mild COVID-19 were followed by sequencing TCRalpha and TCRbeta repertoires longitudinally. Two young, previously healthy adult volunteers, one female and one male, were included in the cohort.

Sequencer: Illumina NovaSeq 6000. TCRalpha and TCRbeta cDNA libraries were constructed by 5'RACE with constant-segment primers, with sample barcodes and unique molecular identifiers being introduced. RNA was extracted from every sample with Trizol reagent. The libraries were amplified in two PCR steps, and the second step added a second sample barcode and Illumina TruSeq adapters. Libraries were sequenced on an Illumina NovaSeq with 2 x 150 bp paired-end reads. In the paper's pipeline: The reads were demultiplexed and collapsed into UMI-guided consensus sequences using migec v1.2.7. Using mixcr v2.1.11, UMI consensuses were aligned to TRA and TRB V and J templates and then assembled into clonotypes. Clonotypes were classified as expanded or contracted when called significant by both edgeR and NoisET, with noise models trained on biological replicates. For edgeR calls, a false discovery rate-adjusted p below 0.01 and a log2 fold-change threshold of 1 were applied. PCA with hierarchical clustering of max-normalized trajectories of the 1000 most abundant clonotypes was used as exploratory dynamics analysis. Separately sequenced CD4+ and CD8+ repertoires were used to assign the CD4 or CD8 phenotype of responding clones. Through fastp at Q25 and MiXCR, TCRdb rebuilt clones from the public reads, retaining in-frame beta chains. When rows share a CDR3 protein, they turn into one entry using the most common DNA and genes. The V and J calls come from TCRdb's annotation, not from the publication. The sample includes some 150,000 distinct CDR3 sequences, with 20% to 25% observed a single time. The ten largest clones take up around a quarter of the sample.

There are a few counts of this clonotype. There is no known antigen for this receptor. Base-call qualities are not available, and no considerably larger clone is one nucleotide away. From cysteine to phenylalanine, the CDR3 is 15 amino acids long. The CDR3 DNA has 45 bases and is translated from base 1. A distance of 14 bases separates the germline ends of V and J, which lose 5 bases and 2 bases respectively. CDR1 and CDR2 are read off the germline V gene as SGHVS and FNYEAQ. The investigation overall reported the following: Contracting CD4+ clones turned up mainly in the CM and EM memory subsets, whereas EMRA was where CD8+ clones were enriched. Some responding clones were detected in pre-infection memory, which suggested that pre-existing cross-reactive memory T cells had joined the SARS-CoV-2 response. Whether the second-wave clones peaking on day 37 were SARS-CoV-2 specific was not confirmed. Balanced CD4/CD8 phenotypes were observed for clones contracting from day 15 to 85, whereas a bias towards CD4+ was observed for a second wave of clones expanding from day 15 to 37. Only a couple of mild cases were covered in the study, and larger cohorts including severe cases with pre-infection samples were considered necessary.

Ficoll-Paque density gradient centrifugation was used to isolate PBMCs. The chain joins TRBV7-6 to TRBJ2-3, with the D gene not confidently named. Sequenced material: PBMCs or a T cell subset sorted from them (not recorded which). The clonotype was recovered from an adult woman who had mild COVID-19 (a few samples of this study predate the infection). The sample titles of this study are shuffled in the database, so cell type and time point are left out; the donor was told from shared clones. This receptor carries the CDR3 CASSEIQLNTDTQYF. In nucleotides, the sequence is TGTGCCAGCAGCGAAATACAGCTGAACACAGATACGCAGTATTTT.